This is a list of T cell receptor beta chains from one sample in a study of CD8+CD57+ T cells in acquired aplastic anemia. From the reads, TCRdb called clonotypes with MiXCR, one entry per CDR3 protein. The table includes under 250,000 distinct CDR3 sequences, 34% detected once. Sequencing used sorted CD4+, CD8+, or CD8+CD57+ T cells (not recorded which) from PBMCs. The origin of the receptors is a human donor in good health, serving as a control. Each CDR3 is given with its conserved first and last residue. The order of the fields is V gene, clone size, J gene, D gene, CDR3 protein, CDR3 DNA. D genes are given only for firm matches. Not all rows give a size; the values are once, few, many and, for expanded clones, a class.

>TRBV3-1|few|TRBJ2-5|TRBD1
CASSVTGPPETQYF
TGTGCCAGCAGCGTGACAGGGCCTCCAGAGACCCAGTACTTC
>TRBV5-6|many|TRBJ1-2|TRBD1
CASRPVSGTGGYTF
TGTGCCAGCAGGCCCGTCTCGGGGACAGGTGGCTACACCTTC
>TRBV25-1|-|TRBJ1-2|-
CASTDSNYGYTF
TGTGCCAGCACGGACAGCAACTATGGCTACACCTTC
>TRBV29-1|-|TRBJ2-1|TRBD2
CSVGERGGVSGEQFF
TGCAGCGTTGGGGAGCGGGGGGGCGTTTCTGGTGAGCAGTTCTTC
>TRBV19|many|TRBJ1-1|-
CASSIVSGGTEAFF
TGTGCCAGTAGTATCGTCTCCGGCGGTACTGAAGCTTTCTTT
>TRBV9|many|TRBJ2-1|TRBD2
CASSPVAGGYNEQFF
TGTGCCAGCAGCCCCGTAGCGGGGGGGTACAATGAGCAGTTCTTC
>TRBV29-1|few|TRBJ2-7|-
CSVEIGFNYEQYF
TGCAGCGTTGAAATAGGATTCAACTACGAGCAGTACTTC
>TRBV20-1|many|TRBJ1-3|TRBD1
CSASKDRGHPRNTIYF
TGCAGTGCTAGTAAGGACAGGGGGCATCCAAGAAACACCATATATTTT
>TRBV6-5|-|TRBJ2-7|TRBD2
CASSYFGGESSYEQYF
TGTGCCAGCAGTTACTTCGGGGGGGAAAGCTCCTACGAGCAGTACTTC
>TRBV29-1|-|TRBJ1-1|TRBD1
CSATRQGTEAFF
TGCAGCGCCACCAGACAGGGGACTGAAGCTTTCTTT
>TRBV30|few|TRBJ2-1|-
CAWSWGSSYNEQFF
TGTGCCTGGAGTTGGGGGAGCTCCTACAATGAGCAGTTCTTC
>TRBV3-1|-|TRBJ2-2|TRBD2
CASSRLLAGGPGELFF
TGTGCCAGCAGCCGCCTACTAGCGGGAGGGCCCGGGGAGCTGTTTTTT
>TRBV20-1|-|TRBJ2-1|-
CSASPAFAYNEQFF
TGCAGTGCTAGCCCAGCCTTCGCCTACAATGAGCAGTTCTTC
>TRBV5-5|few|TRBJ2-1|TRBD1
CASSPWTGKGEQFF
TGTGCCAGCAGCCCCTGGACAGGGAAGGGTGAGCAGTTCTTC
>TRBV4-1|-|TRBJ2-2|-
CASSQADKYTGELFF
TGCGCCAGCAGCCAAGCGGACAAGTACACCGGGGAGCTGTTTTTT
>TRBV30|-|TRBJ1-1|-
CAWCREGTEAFF
TGTGCCTGGTGCAGGGAAGGGACTGAAGCTTTCTTT
>TRBV7-9|-|TRBJ2-1|-
CASSQDMGNEQFF
TGTGCCAGCAGCCAAGATATGGGGAATGAGCAGTTCTTC
>TRBV20-1|many|TRBJ2-7|-
CSARGADEQYF
TGCAGTGCTAGAGGGGCAGACGAGCAGTACTTC
>TRBV19|-|TRBJ2-3|TRBD1
CASSSRDRDTQYF
TGTGCCAGTAGTTCCCGGGACAGGGATACGCAGTATTTT
>TRBV9|-|TRBJ1-6|TRBD1
CASSGTGGAGSPLHF
TGTGCCAGCAGCGGGACAGGGGGCGCGGGTTCACCCCTCCACTTT
>TRBV20-1|-|TRBJ2-4|TRBD2
CSASSGGTKNIQYF
TGCAGTGCTAGTAGCGGGGGGACTAAAAACATTCAGTACTTC
>TRBV20-1|-|TRBJ1-1|TRBD1
CSASGTGGKTFF
TGCAGTGCTAGTGGGACAGGGGGGAAAACTTTCTTT
>TRBV20-1|once|TRBJ2-5|-
CSARVSGAQETQYF
TGCAGTGCTAGAGTTTCCGGGGCACAAGAGACCCAGTACTTC
>TRBV2|-|TRBJ2-3|TRBD1
CASSETGTNNEQYF
TGTGCCAGCAGTGAGACAGGGACGAACAATGAGCAGTATTTT
>TRBV24-1|-|TRBJ1-2|-
CATSSPADYGYTF
TGTGCCACCAGTTCACCGGCGGACTATGGCTACACCTTC